Presented here are 24 T cell receptor beta chains from one specimen sequenced in a study of regulatory T cells in long-lasting Graves disease. The sample's time point: newly diagnosed GD, antithyroid drugs for less than 3 months. The authors made the TCR library using RNA they extracted from PBMCs. Building the TCR beta libraries relied on iRepertoire HTBI primers, and CDR3 regions underwent Arm-PCR. TCRdb re-called the multiplex PCR reads with MiXCR, one entry per CDR3 protein. The repertoire includes approximately 390,000 distinct CDR3 sequences, 15% to 20% of them detected once, and 20% to 25% sits in the top ten. These data also formed part of another study, on T cells in Graves' hyperthyroidism and ophthalmopathy.

The sample was peripheral blood mononuclear cells (PBMCs), taken at new diagnosis, from a patient treated with antithyroid drugs. These receptor sequences come from a woman between 18 and 30 years old with Graves disease.

This clonotype was seen many times. The genes are TRBV5-6 and TRBJ2-7; either TRBD1 or TRBD2 may supply D (6 bases each). V gave up 0 bases and J gave up 7 bases, with 17 bases separating them. Germline V gene sequence: CDR1 SGHDT, CDR2 YYEEEE. This CDR3 contains 15 residues. The CDR3 bases are TGTGCCAGCAGCTTGGTCGTTCCGGGGGCGAGGGAGCAGTACTTC. It encodes CASSLVVPGAREQYF. The full variable domain, completed using reference TRBV5-6 and TRBJ2-7, is DAGVTQSPTHLIKTRGQQVTLRCSPKSGHDTVSWYQQALGQGPQFIFQYYEEEERQRGNFPDRFSGHQFPNYSSELNVNALLLGDSALYLCASSLVVPGAREQYFGPGTRLTVT.

The sample holds a few counts of this clonotype. This chain connects TRBV6-9 to TRBJ2-2, with TRBD2 matching 11 bases. V lost 3 bases and J lost 5; bases outside the gene matches: 20. Germline CDR1 MNHGY, CDR2 SVAAGI. The CDR3 runs to 21 residues. The CDR3 region has the DNA TGTGCCAGCAGTTACCCCCCCGGGCGGCTAGCGGGGGGAAAACGAACCGGGGAGCTGTTTTTT. Amino acid sequence: CASSYPPGRLAGGKRTGELFF.

This clonotype was seen at least ten times. V gene TRBV27 combines with J gene TRBJ1-5; D is undetermined. The length of the CDR3 is 13 residues. The germline V gene has CDR1 MNHEY and CDR2 SMNVEV (reference sequence). Trimming shortened V by 6 bases and J by 3 bases, and 9 bases separated the two germline ends. As DNA, the CDR3 is TGTGCCAGCAGCTCGAGTCACAATCAGCCCCAGCATTTT. As protein: CASSSSHNQPQHF.

The gene calls are TRBV14 and TRBJ2-1; 10 positions agree with TRBD2. Germline V gene lookup returns CDR1 SGHDN and CDR2 FVKESK. The CDR3 spans 15 residues. The junction had 3 bases not matched to a gene; V was cut back by 2 bases and J by 5 bases. The CDR3 protein is CASSQLAGVNNEQFF. For the CDR3, the DNA is TGTGCCAGCAGCCAACTAGCGGGAGTCAACAATGAGCAGTTCTTC.

The chain recombines TRBV28 with TRBJ1-1, with 9 bases fitting TRBD1. J lost 3 bases, V lost 1 base, and 9 bases had no gene match. Germline V gives CDR1 MDHEN, CDR2 SYDVKM. The CDR3 runs 17 residues. CDR3 sequence: CASSLSLRTGEDTEAFF. The CDR3 DNA reads TGTGCCAGCAGTTTATCTTTAAGGACAGGGGAAGACACTGAAGCTTTCTTT.

This clonotype was observed at least ten times. V and J are TRBV6-5 and TRBJ2-5; the match to TRBD2 covers 8 bases. There are 15 residues in the CDR3. J lost 4 bases, V lost 2 bases, and 6 bases had no gene match. The germline V gene has CDR1 MNHEY and CDR2 SVGAGI. Here the CDR3 reads CASSYLGGARETQYF. The CDR3 DNA follows: TGTGCCAGCAGTTACCTCGGGGGGGCCAGAGAGACCCAGTACTTC.

This clonotype was detected ten times or more. This chain uses TRBV29-1 with TRBJ1-5; a weak D match, TRBD1 (5 bases). The CDR3 is made up of 13 amino acids. CDR1 and CDR2 (germline): SQVTM, ANQGSEA. Trimming pared 4 bases from V and 0 bases from J, leaving 7 bases between. The CDR3 protein is CSVGDGSNQPQHF. The CDR3 bases are TGCAGCGTTGGGGACGGTAGCAATCAGCCCCAGCATTTT.

Ten or more counts support this clonotype. The chain joins TRBV28 to TRBJ2-3; 11 nucleotides agree with TRBD2. CDR3 size: 15 residues. V trimming: 4 bases; J trimming: 5 bases; junction bases outside the gene matches: 5. Germline V gene lookup returns CDR1 MDHEN and CDR2 SYDVKM. As DNA, the CDR3 is TGTGCCAGCAGTTACGGTAGCGGGAGGGGAGATACGCAGTATTTT. Its protein product is CASSYGSGRGDTQYF.

This clonotype was found many times. In DNA, the CDR3 is TGTGCCAGCAGCTTAGGCGAGAAGCGGGGATCAGAGACCCAGTACTTC. This encodes CASSLGEKRGSETQYF. The rearrangement uses TRBV11-1 and TRBJ2-5; 7 nucleotides agree with TRBD2. V shed 1 base and J 4 bases; nucleotides not matched to a gene: 9. In germline, CDR1 is SGHAT, CDR2 FQDESV (reference sequence). CDR3 length equals 16 residues.

J is TRBJ1-2 and V is TRBV24-1, with a weak D call TRBD1 (5 bases). Germline V gene sequence: CDR1 KGHDR, CDR2 SFDVKD. The CDR3 runs 13 residues. V shed 2 bases and J shed 5 bases, with 8 bases lying between them. The CDR3 bases are TGTGCCACCAGTGATTGGGACGGGTATGGCTACACCTTC. Translated: CATSDWDGYGYTF.

The chain has TRBV7-2 and TRBJ1-5; possible D gene TRBD1, 6 bases. Looked up from germline, CDR1 is SGHTA and CDR2 is FQGNSA. V was pared by 1 base and J by 7 bases, with 11 bases between. The length of the CDR3 is 14 residues. As DNA, the CDR3 is TGTGCCAGCAGCTTAGGGGCAGGGGAACAGCCCCAGCATTTT. It encodes CASSLGAGEQPQHF.

This clonotype has at least ten counts. The V call is TRBV6-1, the J call TRBJ2-1; TRBD2 agrees at 13 bases. CDR1 is MNHNS, CDR2 SASEGT, per germline. The CDR3 covers 16 residues. V lost 6 bases to trimming and J lost 9 bases; unmatched junction nucleotides: 11. Here the CDR3 reads CASRQNPGLAGSEQFF. In DNA form, the CDR3 reads TGTGCCAGCAGGCAAAATCCGGGACTAGCGGGGTCTGAGCAGTTCTTC.

With respect to this clonotype: This sequence may be a read error, since a much larger clone differs from it by one base. DNA for the CDR3: TGTGCCAGCACCCCACCCCAGGGCTTGGACACTGAAGGTTTCTTT. Its translation: CASTPPQGLDTEGFF. J is TRBJ1-1 and V is TRBV7-8, with a tentative D call TRBD1 (5 bases). The CDR3 is 15 residues long. CDR1 is SGHVS, CDR2 FQNEAQ, per germline. The entire variable domain, with the rest obtained from reference TRBV7-8 and TRBJ1-1, is as follows: GAGVSQSPRYKVAKRGQDVALRCDPISGHVSLFWYQQALGQGPEFLTYFQNEAQLDKSGLPSDRFFAERPEGSVSTLKIQRTQQEDSAVYLCASTPPQGLDTEGFFGQGTRLTVV.

This clonotype was picked up a small number of times. The CDR3 loop is CASSVLGGAETQYF. The DNA for the CDR3 is TGTGCCAGCAGCGTGTTGGGGGGGGCAGAGACCCAGTACTTC. The chain combines TRBV6-7 with TRBJ2-5; tentatively, D is TRBD2 (7 bases). TRBV6-7 is an ORF for which the function is uncertain. V lost 6 bases to trimming and J lost 4 bases, with 15 bases between them. This CDR3 region has 14 residues.

This clonotype appeared many times. The gene calls are TRBV18 and TRBJ1-2; D call uncertain. The CDR3 is 13 residues long. Germline values: CDR1 KGHSH, CDR2 LQKENI. Trimming stripped 3 bases from V and 3 bases from J, with 8 bases between. CDR3: CASSPIEDYGYTF. CDR3 nucleotides: TGTGCCAGCTCACCCATTGAGGACTATGGCTACACCTTC.

The rearrangement uses TRBV7-3 and TRBJ2-7, with 8 positions matching TRBD2. This CDR3 comprises 20 residues. Looked up from germline, CDR1 is SGHTA and CDR2 is FQGTGA. Trimming removed 5 bases from V and 0 bases from J; junction bases left unmatched: 21. The chain's CDR3 is CASSNTWASGSKGSSYEQYF. The CDR3 bases are TGTGCCAGCAGCAACACTTGGGCTAGCGGGTCCAAGGGGAGCTCCTACGAGCAGTACTTC. The full variable domain, completed using reference TRBV7-3 and TRBJ2-7, is GAGVSQTPSNKVTEKGKYVELRCDPISGHTALYWYRQSLGQGPEFLIYFQGTGAADDSGLPNDRFFAVRPEGSVSTLKIQRTERGDSAVYLCASSNTWASGSKGSSYEQYFGPGTRLTVT.

This clonotype was seen many times. This chain uses TRBV18 with TRBJ2-3, with 7 bases lining up with TRBD1. The trim removed 10 bases at V and 4 bases at J, leaving 14 bases unmatched. The CDR3 runs to 15 residues. Germline values: CDR1 KGHSH, CDR2 LQKENI. The CDR3 reads CATENRRGRADTQYF. As DNA, the CDR3 is TGTGCCACGGAAAACAGAAGGGGGCGCGCAGATACGCAGTATTTT.

This clonotype was seen repeatedly, ten times or more. The rearrangement uses TRBV3-1 and TRBJ2-5; 9 positions match TRBD2. Germline values: CDR1 LGHDT, CDR2 YNNKEL (reference sequence). This CDR3 comprises 13 residues. V lost 6 bases to trimming and J lost 4 bases; unmatched junction nucleotides: 3. The CDR3 here is CASRTSGGETQYF. CDR3 nucleotides: TGTGCCAGCAGGACTAGCGGTGGAGAGACCCAGTACTTC.

The V call is TRBV11-2, the J call TRBJ2-3; 9 nucleotides align to TRBD1. Germline values: CDR1 SGHAT, CDR2 FQNNGV. The ends lost 5 bases at V and 3 bases at J; junction bases unmatched: 6. The CDR3 sequence is 15 residues long. In nucleotides, the CDR3 is TGTGCCAGCAGCGCCACAGGGGGCAGGACAGATACGCAGTATTTT. Amino acid sequence: CASSATGGRTDTQYF.

This clonotype was detected many times. J is TRBJ2-7 and V is TRBV28, with 8 positions matching TRBD1. CDR1 is MDHEN and CDR2 is SYDVKM in the germline V gene. This CDR3 region has 13 residues. The junction had 5 bases not matched to a gene; V was cut back by 6 bases and J by 4 bases. The chain's CDR3 is CASRDRAMYEQYF. The CDR3, as DNA: TGTGCCAGCAGGGACAGGGCTATGTACGAGCAGTACTTC. The full variable domain, in which reference TRBV28 and TRBJ2-7 provide the parts outside the CDR3, is DVKVTQSSRYLVKRTGEKVFLECVQDMDHENMFWYRQDPGLGLRLIYFSYDVKMKEKGDIPEGYSVSREKKERFSLILESASTNQTSMYLCASRDRAMYEQYFGPGTRLTVT.

This clonotype appeared many times. The chain is built from TRBV7-9 and TRBJ2-3; D remains unclear. The length of the CDR3 is 14 residues. Germline assignment: CDR1 SEHNR and CDR2 FQNEAQ (reference sequence). V dropped 4 bases and J dropped 1 base, with 9 bases sitting between them. The DNA of the CDR3 is TGTGCCAGCAGCTGGCAACGGGGCACAGATACGCAGTATTTT. This sequence encodes CASSWQRGTDTQYF. Full variable domain (missing parts from reference TRBV7-9 and TRBJ2-3): DTGVSQNPRHKITKRGQNVTFRCDPISEHNRLYWYRQTLGQGPEFLTYFQNEAQLEKSRLLSDRFSAERPKGSFSTLEIQRTEQGDSAMYLCASSWQRGTDTQYFGPGTRLTVL.

The chain couples TRBV2 to TRBJ2-2; D is unresolved. CDR1 SNHLY and CDR2 FYNNEI come from the germline V gene. This CDR3 has 12 residues. Trimming removed 7 bases at V and 1 base at J, with 4 bases between. Written as DNA, the CDR3 is TGTGCCAGCAAAGAGAACACCGGGGAGCTGTTTTTT. It is translated as CASKENTGELFF.

The V call is TRBV6-2 or TRBV6-3, the J call TRBJ2-3; D call uncertain. The CDR3 is 15 amino acids. Trimming stripped 5 bases from V and 2 bases from J, with 14 bases between. In germline, CDR1 is MNHEY, CDR2 SVGEGT. CDR3 region: CASSAVVTLTDTQYF. The CDR3 DNA reads TGTGCCAGCAGTGCCGTAGTTACCCTCACAGATACGCAGTATTTT.

This clonotype was picked up a small number of times. The junction and the germline gene differ at one end; a read error may be behind it. J is TRBJ1-1 and V is TRBV11-2; the D gene is possibly TRBD1 (5 bases). CDR1 is SGHAT, CDR2 FQNNGV, per germline. This CDR3 contains 14 residues. This CDR3 reads CASTLLGGYTEAFF. The CDR3 bases are TGTGCCAGCACCTTATTGGGGGGGTACACTGAAGCTTTCTTT. The variable domain in full, completed from reference TRBV11-2 and TRBJ1-1, reads EAGVAQSPRYKIIEKRQSVAFWCNPISGHATLYWYQQILGQGPKLLIQFQNNGVVDDSQLPKDRFSAERLKGVDSTLKIQPAKLEDSAVYLCASTLLGGYTEAFFGQGTRLTVV.